The text below deals with one T cell receptor beta chain. In the original processing: The assay estimated nucleated cells by amplifying reference gene primers. The repertoire was sequenced with immunoSEQ multiplex PCR; TCRdb's copy has only in-frame clones and lacks some. D and trimming come from the DNA, and the V and J calls and clone size come from that table. The sample includes approximately 97,000 clones, about nine tenths seen only once; the top ten take 1.7%. The data belong to a study of blood T cell repertoires in COVID-19. The TCR was taken from a man between 60 and 75 years old with acute or convalescent COVID-19. The sequenced material came from peripheral blood.

As DNA, the CDR3 is TGTGCCAGCAGCATGGAGTACACTGAAGCTTTCTTT. It is translated as CASSMEYTEAFF. This chain connects TRBV11-2 to TRBJ1-1; no firm D call. The V and J ends lost 5 bases and 3 bases respectively, with 7 bases between them. Germline V gene lookup returns CDR1 SGHAT and CDR2 FQNNGV. CDR3 length: 12 residues.